The source of this TCR beta chain is a study of T-cell memory formation after mild COVID-19 (dated by TCRdb to about 2021). Describing the broader study: TCR sequence clusters from the two donors were found to be largely donor specific. T-cell clones expanding and contracting after mild COVID-19 in two donors were tracked by longitudinal TCRalpha and TCRbeta repertoire sequencing. Two young, previously healthy adult volunteers, one female and one male, were included in the cohort. Overall study results and their limits: Only two mild cases were covered by the study, and larger cohorts that include severe cases with pre-infection samples were considered necessary. SARS-CoV-2 specificity of the second-wave clones peaking on day 37 was not confirmed. Some responding clones were found in pre-infection memory, which suggests that pre-existing cross-reactive memory T cells took part in the SARS-CoV-2 response. Contracting CD4+ clones appeared mostly in the CM and EM memory subsets, whereas CD8+ clones were enriched in EMRA. Balanced CD4/CD8 phenotypes were observed for clones contracting from day 15 to 85, whereas a bias towards CD4+ was observed for a second wave of clones expanding from day 15 to 37.

Cut back by 5 bases and 1 base, the V and J ends lie 15 bases apart. Looking up the germline V gene (reference sequence) yields CDR1 SGHNT and CDR2 YYREEE. The CDR3 contains 15 residues, cysteine and phenylalanine counted. The CDR3 DNA has 45 bases and is translated from base 1. This clonotype was seen a few times. Its specific antigen is unknown. No per-base quality is available; no much larger clone lies one base away. Instrument on record: Illumina NovaSeq 6000. TCRalpha and TCRbeta cDNA libraries were built by 5'RACE with constant-segment primers, adding sample barcodes and unique molecular identifiers. Trizol reagent was used to extract RNA from every sample. The libraries were amplified in two PCR steps, and the second step added a second sample barcode and Illumina TruSeq adapters. The libraries were sequenced on an Illumina NovaSeq using 2 x 150 bp paired-end reads. Under the source paper's analysis protocol: The reads were demultiplexed and collapsed into UMI-guided consensus sequences using migec v1.2.7. Using mixcr v2.1.11, UMI consensuses were aligned to TRA and TRB V and J templates and then assembled into clonotypes. Clonotypes were classified as expanded or contracted when called significant by both edgeR and NoisET, with noise models trained on biological replicates. For edgeR calls, the thresholds were a false discovery rate-adjusted p below 0.01 and a log2 fold-change of 1. As an exploratory analysis of dynamics, PCA with hierarchical clustering was applied to max-normalized trajectories of the 1000 most abundant clonotypes. Each responding clone was given a CD4 or CD8 phenotype based on the CD4+ and CD8+ repertoires, which had been sequenced separately. TCRdb trimmed public reads at Q25 via fastp, called clones via MiXCR and kept in-frame beta chains. Each entry merges the rows of one CDR3 protein and shows their most common DNA and genes. The V and J calls and clone size are TCRdb's, not the authors'. This sample is represented by just over 350,000 distinct CDR3 sequences; around 14% of them were singletons. In total, the top ten clones hold approximately 20% of the sample.

Ficoll-Paque density gradient centrifugation was used to isolate PBMCs. The origin of this receptor is a young man who had mild COVID-19 (a few samples of this study predate the infection). The sample titles of this study are shuffled in the database, so cell type and time point are left out; the donor was told from shared clones. The rearrangement joined TRBV5-4 to TRBJ2-5; the D gene could be TRBD1 or TRBD2, each one agreeing over 5 bases. The sample was PBMCs or a T cell subset sorted from them (not recorded which). Here is the DNA: TGTGCCAGCAGACGGGACGTTGAAGCCCAAGAGACCCAGTACTTC. It specifies CASRRDVEAQETQYF.